The rows below give T cell receptor beta chains drawn from one sample of a study of T cell repertoires in cytomegalovirus infection. TCRdb re-called the reads with MiXCR, one entry per CDR3 protein. Seen here are roughly 630,000 distinct CDR3 sequences, more than 20% observed once, and the top ten hold around 7.6%. The sequencing input was CD8+ T cells from PBMCs. These receptors all stem from a human donor in good health (CMV status not recorded). Some clones in this sample may be carry-over from other donors' samples. CDR3s include the opening cysteine and the closing phenylalanine or tryptophan. D genes are given only for firm matches. Part of the rows lack a size; the others show once, few, many or a class for expanded clones.

j_gene: TRBJ2-3; d_gene: .; v_gene: TRBV7-2; abundance: many; CDR3aa: CASSLVSAQGIRPPTDTQYF; CDR3nt: TGTGCCAGCAGCTTAGTCTCCGCTCAGGGCATAAGGCCCCCTACAGATACGCAGTATTTT
j_gene: TRBJ1-4; d_gene: .; v_gene: TRBV7-9; abundance: .; CDR3aa: CASSSSSGPPGEKLFF; CDR3nt: TGTGCCAGCAGCTCCTCCTCAGGTCCCCCGGGGGAAAAACTGTTTTTT
j_gene: TRBJ1-1; d_gene: .; v_gene: TRBV28; abundance: many; CDR3aa: CASTPPGAMNTEAFF; CDR3nt: TGTGCCAGCACCCCCCCGGGGGCGATGAACACTGAAGCTTTCTTT
j_gene: TRBJ1-5; d_gene: .; v_gene: TRBV28; abundance: .; CDR3aa: CASSPAAGFREEPQHF; CDR3nt: TGTGCCAGCAGCCCGGCAGCAGGTTTCCGGGAGGAGCCCCAGCATTTT
j_gene: TRBJ1-2; d_gene: TRBD1; v_gene: TRBV6-2/TRBV6-3; abundance: .; CDR3aa: CASSDTGTGDYGYTF; CDR3nt: TGTGCCAGCAGTGACACCGGGACAGGAGACTATGGCTACACCTTC
j_gene: TRBJ2-7; d_gene: TRBD1; v_gene: TRBV28; abundance: few; CDR3aa: CASGPIGQGRAMYF; CDR3nt: TGTGCCAGCGGGCCGATTGGACAGGGTAGGGCTATGTACTTC
j_gene: TRBJ2-7; d_gene: .; v_gene: TRBV10-3; abundance: .; CDR3aa: CAISEEAGSYEQYF; CDR3nt: TGTGCCATCAGTGAGGAGGCCGGATCCTACGAGCAGTACTTC
j_gene: TRBJ2-2; d_gene: .; v_gene: TRBV7-9; abundance: many; CDR3aa: CASSYHMDGELFF; CDR3nt: TGTGCCAGCAGCTACCACATGGACGGGGAGCTGTTTTTT
j_gene: TRBJ2-1; d_gene: TRBD2; v_gene: TRBV10-3; abundance: few; CDR3aa: CAISVSQRDNEQFF; CDR3nt: TGTGCCATCAGTGTATCCCAGCGGGATAATGAGCAGTTCTTC
j_gene: TRBJ2-5; d_gene: .; v_gene: TRBV7-9; abundance: few; CDR3aa: CASSFPGLWETQYF; CDR3nt: TGTGCCAGCAGCTTCCCAGGCCTGTGGGAGACCCAGTACTTC
j_gene: TRBJ1-1; d_gene: .; v_gene: TRBV29-1; abundance: .; CDR3aa: CSATGTTNTEAFF; CDR3nt: TGCAGTGCCACCGGGACAACGAACACTGAAGCTTTCTTT
j_gene: TRBJ2-1; d_gene: TRBD1; v_gene: TRBV2; abundance: .; CDR3aa: CAAGQGMYEQFF; CDR3nt: TGTGCCGCCGGACAGGGGATGTATGAGCAGTTCTTC
j_gene: TRBJ2-1; d_gene: .; v_gene: TRBV20-1; abundance: .; CDR3aa: CSAVGISYNEQFF; CDR3nt: TGCAGTGCTGTCGGAATTTCCTACAATGAGCAGTTCTTC
j_gene: TRBJ2-1; d_gene: .; v_gene: TRBV6-5; abundance: .; CDR3aa: CASSTTGKQFF; CDR3nt: TGTGCCAGCAGTACAACGGGGAAGCAGTTCTTC
j_gene: TRBJ1-2; d_gene: TRBD1; v_gene: TRBV29-1; abundance: .; CDR3aa: CSVGQGHGYTF; CDR3nt: TGCAGCGTTGGACAGGGCCATGGCTACACCTTC
j_gene: TRBJ1-6; d_gene: .; v_gene: TRBV20-1; abundance: .; CDR3aa: CSTRNFAGTNNSPLHF; CDR3nt: TGCAGTACCCGGAATTTTGCCGGGACGAATAATTCACCCCTCCACTTT
j_gene: TRBJ1-2; d_gene: .; v_gene: TRBV7-9; abundance: .; CDR3aa: CASSSLQGPNYGYTF; CDR3nt: TGTGCCAGCAGCTCTTTACAGGGACCTAACTATGGCTACACCTTC
j_gene: TRBJ2-1; d_gene: .; v_gene: TRBV6-2/TRBV6-3; abundance: .; CDR3aa: CASFGFRGNQGNEQFF; CDR3nt: TGTGCCAGTTTTGGATTCCGGGGAAATCAGGGCAATGAGCAGTTCTTC
j_gene: TRBJ2-3; d_gene: TRBD2; v_gene: TRBV7-2; abundance: many; CDR3aa: CASSGGGFRTDTQYF; CDR3nt: TGTGCCAGCAGCGGCGGGGGGTTTCGCACAGATACGCAGTATTTT
j_gene: TRBJ2-5; d_gene: TRBD1; v_gene: TRBV28; abundance: many; CDR3aa: CATRDREEETQYF; CDR3nt: TGTGCCACCCGGGACAGGGAGGAAGAGACCCAGTACTTC